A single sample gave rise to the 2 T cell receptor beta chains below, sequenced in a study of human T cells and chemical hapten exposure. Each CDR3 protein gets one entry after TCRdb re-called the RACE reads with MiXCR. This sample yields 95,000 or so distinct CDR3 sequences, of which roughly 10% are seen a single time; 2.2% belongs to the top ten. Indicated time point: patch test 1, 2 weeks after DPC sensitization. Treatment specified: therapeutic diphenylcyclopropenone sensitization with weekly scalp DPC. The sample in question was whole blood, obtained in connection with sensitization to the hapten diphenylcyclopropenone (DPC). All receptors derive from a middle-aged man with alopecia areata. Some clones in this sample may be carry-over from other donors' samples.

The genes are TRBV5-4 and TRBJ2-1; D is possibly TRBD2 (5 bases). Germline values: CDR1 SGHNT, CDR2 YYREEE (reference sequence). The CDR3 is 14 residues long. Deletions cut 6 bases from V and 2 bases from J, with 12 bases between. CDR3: CASTPVGAYNEQFF. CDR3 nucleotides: TGTGCCAGCACCCCGGTCGGGGCCTACAATGAGCAGTTCTTC. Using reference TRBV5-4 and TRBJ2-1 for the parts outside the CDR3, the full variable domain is ETGVTQSPTHLIKTRGQQVTLRCSSQSGHNTVSWYQQALGQGPQFIFQYYREEENGRGNFPPRFSGLQFPNYSSELNVNALELDDSALYLCASTPVGAYNEQFFGPGTRLTVL.

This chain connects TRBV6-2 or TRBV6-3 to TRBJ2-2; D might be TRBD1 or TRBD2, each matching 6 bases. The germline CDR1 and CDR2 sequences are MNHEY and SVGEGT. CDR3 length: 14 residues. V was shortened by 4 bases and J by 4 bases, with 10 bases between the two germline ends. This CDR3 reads CASSWGALTGELFF. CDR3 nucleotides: TGTGCCAGCAGTTGGGGGGCACTCACCGGGGAGCTGTTTTTT.